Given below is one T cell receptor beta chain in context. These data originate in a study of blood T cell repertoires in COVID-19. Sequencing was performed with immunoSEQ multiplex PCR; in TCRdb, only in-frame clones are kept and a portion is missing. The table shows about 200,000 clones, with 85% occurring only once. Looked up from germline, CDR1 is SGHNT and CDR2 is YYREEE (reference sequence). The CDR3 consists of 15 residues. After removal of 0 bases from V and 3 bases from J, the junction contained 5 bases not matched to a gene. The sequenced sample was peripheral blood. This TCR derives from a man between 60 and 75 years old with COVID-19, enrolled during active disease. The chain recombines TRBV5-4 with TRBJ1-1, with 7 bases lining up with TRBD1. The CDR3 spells CASSLVGTADTEAFF. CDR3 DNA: TGTGCCAGCAGCTTGGTTGGGACAGCGGACACTGAAGCTTTCTTT.